This T cell receptor (beta chain) stems from a study of T cells in Graves' hyperthyroidism and ophthalmopathy. The table lists this clonotype with many counts. The target antigen is unknown. The TCR beta CDR3 regions underwent amplification using RNA transcripts as the source. A first-round RT-PCR of the TCR CDR3 used the HTBI primer set. Via MiXCR, TCRdb re-called the multiplex PCR reads, giving one row per CDR3 protein. The table includes some 300,000 distinct CDR3 sequences, roughly an eighth detected once. The CDR3 consists of 16 residues. The V gene end was trimmed by 3 bases and the J gene end by 2 bases; junction bases not matched to a gene: 7. Germline V gene sequence: CDR1 SGHNT, CDR2 YENEEA. Notes on the study in general: Prediction of ophthalmopathy progression came a median 6.5 months pre-onset.

The chain has TRBV11-3 and TRBJ1-2, with 9 bases identical to TRBD1. The sequence derives from a woman aged 40-49 years with Graves' hyperthyroidism. What was sequenced was blood. The CDR3 loop reads CASSFRDRVINYGYTF. The CDR3 DNA follows: TGTGCCAGCAGCTTCCGGGACAGGGTGATAAACTATGGCTACACCTTC.